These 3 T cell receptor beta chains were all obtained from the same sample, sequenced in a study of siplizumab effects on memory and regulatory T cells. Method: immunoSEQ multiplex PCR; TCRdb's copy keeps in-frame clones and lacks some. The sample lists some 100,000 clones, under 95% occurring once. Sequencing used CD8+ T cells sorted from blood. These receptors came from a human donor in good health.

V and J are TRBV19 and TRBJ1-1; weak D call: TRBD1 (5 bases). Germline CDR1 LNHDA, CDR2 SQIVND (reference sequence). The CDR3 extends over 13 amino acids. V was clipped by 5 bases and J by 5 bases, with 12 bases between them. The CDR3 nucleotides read TGTGCCAGTAGTTGGGGCGCCGGGACTGAAGCTTTCTTT. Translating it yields CASSWGAGTEAFF.

Here the CDR3 DNA reads TGTGCCAGCTCACCCGGGACAGATCCCTATGGCTACACCTTC. The encoded protein is CASSPGTDPYGYTF. J is TRBJ1-2 and V is TRBV18, with TRBD1 matching over 7 bases. Germline values: CDR1 KGHSH, CDR2 LQKENI. Trimming took 3 bases from V and 4 from J; bases not matched to a gene: 5. The CDR3 loop spans 14 amino acids.

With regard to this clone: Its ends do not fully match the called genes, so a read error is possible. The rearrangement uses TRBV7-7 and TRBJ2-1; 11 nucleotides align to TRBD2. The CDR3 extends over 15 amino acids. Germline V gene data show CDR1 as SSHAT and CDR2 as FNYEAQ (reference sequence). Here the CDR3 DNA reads TGTGCTAGCAGCCCAACTAGCGGGAGCTACAATGAGCAGTTCTTC. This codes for CASSPTSGSYNEQFF.